This entry lists 8 T cell receptor beta chains sequenced from one sample in a study of blood T cell repertoires in COVID-19. Sequenced by immunoSEQ multiplex PCR; TCRdb stores in-frame clones only, minus some. The repertoire holds 150,000 to 200,000 clones, 60% to 85% seen once, with approximately 8% in the top ten. Sequencing used peripheral blood. These TCRs come from a man aged 60 to 75 with acute or convalescent COVID-19.

The table lists this clone with a count of one. The chain has TRBV4-3 and TRBJ2-7, with 7 bases identical to TRBD1. CDR3 length: 15 amino acids. Germline values: CDR1 LGHNA, CDR2 YSLEER. The J segment lost 0 bases and the V segment lost 2 bases, leaving 4 bases of the junction unmatched. The CDR3 DNA reads as TGCGCCAGCAGCCAACTACAGGGGTCCTCCTACGAGCAGTACTTC. It specifies CASSQLQGSSYEQYF.

This chain connects TRBV2 to TRBJ1-5, with a weak D call TRBD1 (6 bases). Germline-derived CDR1 and CDR2 are SNHLY and FYNNEI. The CDR3 is 16 amino acids. V lost 7 bases, J lost 7 bases, and 23 bases lay in between. CDR3 DNA: TGTGCCAGCACCCTAAACCCGCAGGGGAGCGGCCAGCCCCAGCATTTT. Amino acid sequence: CASTLNPQGSGQPQHF.

V and J are TRBV9 and TRBJ2-3; D is perhaps TRBD1 (6 bases). Germline CDR1 is SGDLS and CDR2 is YYNGEE. V gave up 4 bases and J gave up 5 bases, with 11 bases separating them. There are 13 residues in the CDR3. CDR3 in amino acids: CASSLRGGDTQYF. CDR3 nucleotide sequence: TGTGCCAGCAGCCTGAGAGGGGGAGATACGCAGTATTTT.

The gene calls are TRBV7-8 and TRBJ2-1; 8 bases agree with TRBD2. CDR1 is SGHVS, CDR2 FQNEAQ, per germline. This CDR3 contains 15 residues. The junction had 5 bases not matched to a gene; V was cut back by 5 bases and J by 2 bases. DNA for the CDR3: TGTGCCAGCAGCCCAGGAGCGGGAGCCTACAATGAGCAGTTCTTC. Translated: CASSPGAGAYNEQFF.

The rearrangement uses TRBV5-6 and TRBJ1-2; the match to TRBD1 covers 10 bases. The CDR3 is 14 residues long. J gave up 4 bases and V 4 bases, and 4 bases lay outside the gene matches. CDR1 and CDR2 from the germline V gene are SGHDT and YYEEEE. CDR3 residues: CASSPGQGSYGYTF. For the CDR3, the DNA is TGTGCCAGCAGCCCGGGACAGGGGAGCTATGGCTACACCTTC.

The rearrangement joins TRBV5-1 to TRBJ2-5; 9 bases fit TRBD2. The CDR3 length is 16 residues. CDR1 is SGHRS, CDR2 YFSETQ, per germline. V dropped 0 bases and J dropped 2; count of bases not matched to a gene: 5. This chain's CDR3 is CASSLVVAGEQETQYF. The DNA of the CDR3 is TGCGCCAGCAGCTTGGTGGTAGCGGGGGAGCAAGAGACCCAGTACTTC.

The chain is built from TRBV7-6 and TRBJ2-3; 9 positions match TRBD1. CDR1 and CDR2 from the germline V gene are SGHVS and FNYEAQ. The CDR3 has 15 amino acids. V shed 5 bases, J shed 0 bases, and the junction held 3 bases outside the gene matches. Written as DNA, the CDR3 is TGTGCCAGCAGCAAGGGACAGGGCAGCACAGATACGCAGTATTTT. Its protein product is CASSKGQGSTDTQYF.

This chain uses TRBV4-3 with TRBJ2-7; TRBD2 matches 13 bases. With V trimmed by 1 base and J by 6 bases, 3 bases remained unmatched. The germline CDR1 and CDR2 sequences are LGHNA and YSLEER. The CDR3 loop spans 15 amino acids. Written as DNA, the CDR3 is TGCGCCAGCAGCCAAGGGACTAGCGGGAGATCCGAGCAGTACTTC. Its translation: CASSQGTSGRSEQYF.